This T cell receptor (beta chain) appears in the sequencing data of a study of beta chain features in type 1 diabetes. General observations from the study: An over-representation of cells with high TCR expression could result from cDNA sequencing. Shorter TCRB CDR3s, moderately but significantly so, marked every one of the four CD4+ subsets in Type 1 diabetes patients.

Every isolated RNA sample was fully reverse transcribed, so sequencing captured expressed TCRB transcripts. Clones were sequenced by immunoSEQ multiplex PCR, and TCRdb holds only the in-frame ones, with some missing. The sample includes hundreds of thousands of clones, about an eighth of them seen just once. V was cut by 0 bases and J by 1 base, with 14 bases left in between. The CDR3 extends over 17 amino acids. Germline V gene sequence: CDR1 MNHEY, CDR2 SMNVEV (reference sequence). This clone was seen a handful of times. Antigen: not known. J is TRBJ2-3 and V is TRBV27, with a tentative D call TRBD1 (5 bases). The clonotype originates from a man aged 18 to 29 with type 1 diabetes. Material for sequencing was naive CD4+ T cells from blood. CDR3 in amino acids: CASSLSRQKDRTDTQYF. CDR3 nucleotides: TGTGCCAGCAGTTTATCTAGACAGAAGGATCGCACAGATACGCAGTATTTT.